This TCR beta chain was observed in a study of T-cell memory formation after mild COVID-19. This clonotype was picked up a small number of times. MiXCR, run by TCRdb on the 5' RACE reads, gives a single entry per CDR3 protein. The sample comprises more than 250,000 distinct CDR3 sequences, about 16% of which are singletons, and roughly 20% rests with the top ten. There are 15 residues in the CDR3. Germline CDR1 and CDR2: MNHEY and SVGAGI. The V end lost 1 base, the J end lost 4 bases, and 13 bases lay between the germline ends. The sample consisted of PBMCs or a T cell subset sorted from them (not recorded which). The source is a man aged 18 to 35 who had mild COVID-19 (a few samples of this study predate the infection). Cell type and time point are not known. The chain employs TRBV6-5 and TRBJ1-1; D call uncertain. The CDR3 protein is CASSYFPSRVTEAFF. The CDR3 bases are TGTGCCAGCAGTTACTTCCCATCACGGGTCACTGAAGCTTTCTTT.